This T cell receptor beta chain is drawn from a study of control samples from healthy donors and cancer patients. The count of this clone is one. The table came from immunoSEQ multiplex PCR; TCRdb's copy has only in-frame clones and leaves some out. The sample carries about 86,000 clones, 85% to 90% recorded once. Sequenced material: PBMCs. The receptor comes from a woman between 50 and 59 years old with colorectal cancer.

The CDR3 protein is CASSQDYRGRTDTQYF. The DNA of the CDR3 is TGCGCCAGCAGCCAAGATTACAGGGGTCGCACAGATACGCAGTATTTT. V gene TRBV4-3 combines with J gene TRBJ2-3; 7 positions match TRBD1. J lost 1 base, V lost 0 bases, and 4 bases had no gene match. Germline assignment: CDR1 LGHNA and CDR2 YSLEER. This CDR3 spans 16 amino acids.